Below, 15 T cell receptor beta chains from the same sample are listed, as sequenced in a study of cytomegalovirus exposure and HLA in healthy donors. Vbeta (60) and Jbeta (13) primers were used in the PCR. Measured with immunoSEQ multiplex PCR; TCRdb has only the in-frame clones, and not every one. The table lists about 130,000 clones, with roughly 1% in the top ten. Specimen: PBMCs. These receptors came from a man aged 18 to 29 in good health and CMV-seronegative.

This chain links TRBV5-1 with TRBJ1-4; D not certain. This CDR3 has 14 amino acids. Germline V gene sequence: CDR1 SGHRS, CDR2 YFSETQ. V gave up 0 bases and J gave up 5 bases, with 8 bases separating them. The CDR3 DNA sequence: TGCGCCAGCAGCTTGGGGCAGGCGAATGAAAAACTGTTTTTT. It is translated as CASSLGQANEKLFF.

The rearrangement links TRBV30 to TRBJ1-2; the D is unclear. Trimming took 3 bases from V and 8 from J, leaving 16 bases between them. The CDR3 has 13 amino acids. CDR1 GTSNPN and CDR2 SVGIG come from the germline V gene (reference sequence). The DNA of the CDR3 is TGTGCCTGGAGAAACAGCCGCTACCACGGCTACACCTTC. This translates into CAWRNSRYHGYTF.

This chain uses TRBV5-6 with TRBJ2-6; D is possibly TRBD1 (6 bases). The V gene's germline CDR1 is SGHDT and CDR2 YYEEEE. V was clipped by 2 bases and J by 2 bases, with 8 bases between them. This CDR3 is 15 amino acids long. CDR3 protein: CASSFRGTGANVLTF. The CDR3 region has the DNA TGTGCCAGCAGCTTCAGGGGTACTGGGGCCAACGTCCTGACTTTC.

The rearrangement joins TRBV5-1 to TRBJ1-2; the D gene is possibly TRBD1 (5 bases). Germline lookup yields CDR1 SGHRS and CDR2 YFSETQ. The CDR3 runs 15 residues. V lost 2 bases and J 8 bases, leaving 19 bases between the germline ends. The DNA of the CDR3 is TGCGCCAGCAGCTTCTCGTGGGTGGAAAGGGGAGGCTACACCTTC. As protein: CASSFSWVERGGYTF.

V and J are TRBV5-6 and TRBJ2-7; 7 bases are shared with TRBD1. J lost 3 bases, V lost 4 bases, and 7 bases had no gene match. Germline V CDR1 and CDR2: SGHDT, YYEEEE. The CDR3 runs 14 residues. CDR3 loop: CASSILDRFYEQYF. CDR3 nucleotides: TGTGCCAGCAGCATACTGGACAGGTTCTACGAGCAGTACTTC.

V usage is TRBV7-9 and J usage is TRBJ1-6, with D possibly being TRBD1 (6 bases). Germline CDR1 is SEHNR and CDR2 is FQNEAQ (reference sequence). The V end was cut by 4 bases, the J end by 5 bases, with 12 bases between. The CDR3 totals 15 residues. CDR3: CASSSQGENNSPLHF. Here the CDR3 DNA reads TGTGCCAGCAGCTCACAGGGTGAGAATAATTCACCCCTCCACTTT.

The V call is TRBV28, the J call TRBJ1-4; D possibly corresponds to TRBD1 (6 bases). With 6 bases removed from V and 0 bases from J, the gap between germline ends came to 14 bases. The germline V gene encodes CDR1 MDHEN and CDR2 SYDVKM. The CDR3 consists of 16 residues. CDR3 in amino acids: CASSPGGAATNEKLFF. Here the CDR3 DNA reads TGTGCCAGCAGCCCCGGGGGGGCGGCAACTAATGAAAAACTGTTTTTT.

The chain is built from TRBV25-1 and TRBJ1-1; TRBD1 is a possible D gene (6 bases). Germline V lookup: CDR1 MGHDK, CDR2 SYGVNS. CDR3 size: 13 residues. V lost 6 bases and J 4 bases, leaving 12 bases between the germline ends. DNA for the CDR3: TGTGCCAGCAGCCTAGGCAGGGGCACTGAAGCTTTCTTT. Protein: CASSLGRGTEAFF. Full variable domain (rest looked up from reference TRBV25-1 and TRBJ1-1): EADIYQTPRYLVIGTGKKITLECSQTMGHDKMYWYQQDPGMELHLIHYSYGVNSTEKGDLSSESTVSRIRTEHFPLTLESARPSHTSQYLCASSLGRGTEAFFGQGTRLTVV.

This chain connects TRBV9 to TRBJ2-3, with TRBD2 matching 8 bases. Germline V gives CDR1 SGDLS, CDR2 YYNGEE. V lost 3 bases, J lost 0 bases, and 3 bases stayed unmatched. CDR3 size: 15 residues. The CDR3 spells CASSGRGGSTDTQYF. As DNA, the CDR3 is TGTGCCAGCAGCGGACGGGGGGGTAGCACAGATACGCAGTATTTT.

The chain combines TRBV5-1 with TRBJ1-1; 9 bases map to TRBD1. The CDR3 spans 15 residues. V was clipped by 4 bases and J by 1 base; unmatched bases: 5. Germline V gives CDR1 SGHRS, CDR2 YFSETQ. CDR3 loop: CASSRTTGGNTEAFF. The CDR3 coding sequence is TGCGCCAGCAGCAGGACGACAGGGGGGAACACTGAAGCTTTCTTT.

This chain joins TRBV6-5 and TRBJ2-7; TRBD1 might be the D (6 bases). This CDR3 is 15 amino acids long. Germline assignment: CDR1 MNHEY and CDR2 SVGAGI. V shed 2 bases and J shed 1 base, with 12 bases lying between them. The CDR3 DNA reads TGTGCCAGCAGTTACACCGACAGGTGGTCCTACGAGCAGTACTTC. This encodes CASSYTDRWSYEQYF.

The V call is TRBV2, the J call TRBJ2-7; 7 nucleotides align to TRBD2. Germline V gene data show CDR1 as SNHLY and CDR2 as FYNNEI. Trimming took 4 bases from V and 3 from J; bases not matched to a gene: 6. The length of the CDR3 is 14 residues. The CDR3 coding sequence is TGTGCCAGCAGTGGGACTAGAGGGAGCTACGAGCAGTACTTC. The encoded protein is CASSGTRGSYEQYF.

This chain links TRBV6-4 with TRBJ2-1; 7 bases match TRBD1. Germline trimming cut 5 bases from V and 7 bases from J; bases unmatched to any gene: 11. CDR3 length: 15 residues. The germline CDR1 and CDR2 sequences are MRHNA and SNTAGT. For the CDR3, the DNA is TGTGCCAGCAGTTTAAGGGCAGGGGGAGTGAATGAGCAGTTCTTC. This sequence encodes CASSLRAGGVNEQFF.

V is TRBV6-1 and J is TRBJ1-1; D is unresolved. Germline V gives CDR1 MNHNS, CDR2 SASEGT. This CDR3 is 13 amino acids long. V lost 8 bases and J 4 bases, leaving 14 bases between the germline ends. The CDR3 DNA reads as TGTGCCAGCGTAGCGTTTTTTGGCACTGAAGCTTTCTTT. Translating it yields CASVAFFGTEAFF.

The V gene is TRBV4-1, the J gene TRBJ2-5; 7 bases map to TRBD2. The ends lost 3 bases at V and 2 bases at J; junction bases unmatched: 3. This CDR3 is built from 14 residues. The V gene's germline CDR1 is MGHRA and CDR2 YSYEKL. The CDR3 DNA sequence: TGCGCCAGCAGCCACACGGGAGGACAAGAGACCCAGTACTTC. Translating it yields CASSHTGGQETQYF.